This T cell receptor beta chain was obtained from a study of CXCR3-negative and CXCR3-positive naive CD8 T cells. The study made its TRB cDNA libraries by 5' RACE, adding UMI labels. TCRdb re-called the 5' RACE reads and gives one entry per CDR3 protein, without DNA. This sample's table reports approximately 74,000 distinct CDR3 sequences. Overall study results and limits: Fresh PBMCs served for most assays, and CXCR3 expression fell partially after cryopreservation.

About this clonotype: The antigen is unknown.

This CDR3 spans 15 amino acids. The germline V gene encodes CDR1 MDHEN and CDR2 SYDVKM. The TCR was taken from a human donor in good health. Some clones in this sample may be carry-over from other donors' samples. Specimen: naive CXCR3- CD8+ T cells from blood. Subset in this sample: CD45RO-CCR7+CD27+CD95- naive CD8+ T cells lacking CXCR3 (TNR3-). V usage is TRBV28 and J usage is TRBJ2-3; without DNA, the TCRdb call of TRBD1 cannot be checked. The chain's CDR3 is CASSRDRGGTDTQYF.